A selection of T cell receptor beta chains follows, all from one sample in a study of blood T cell repertoires in COVID-19. Produced via immunoSEQ multiplex PCR; TCRdb's table is partial and in-frame only. The table lists about 190,000 clones, around nine tenths of them singletons, with 2.5% to 3.5% in the top ten. Sequenced material: peripheral blood. The receptors were sampled from a man aged 40-55 years with active or convalescent COVID-19. Each CDR3 is given with its conserved first and last residue. A D gene is named only where the DNA matches it firmly. Clone size, where shown, is once, few, many, or a class for clones that have expanded.

CDR3nt: TGTGCCAGCAGCTTGAGACAGGATAATTCACCCCTCCACTTT; CDR3aa: CASSLRQDNSPLHF; d_gene: NA; abundance: NA; j_gene: TRBJ1-6; v_gene: TRBV5-4
CDR3nt: TGTGCCAGCAGTTTCTTGTGGGACACCTCCCAAGAGACCCAGTACTTC; CDR3aa: CASSFLWDTSQETQYF; d_gene: NA; abundance: NA; j_gene: TRBJ2-5; v_gene: TRBV28
CDR3nt: TGTGCCAGCGACCCGGGACAGCTTTATAGCAATCAGCCCCAGCATTTT; CDR3aa: CASDPGQLYSNQPQHF; d_gene: TRBD1; abundance: once; j_gene: TRBJ1-5; v_gene: TRBV19
CDR3nt: TGTGCCAGCAGCCTCGGGACAGCTTATAATTCACCCCTCCACTTT; CDR3aa: CASSLGTAYNSPLHF; d_gene: TRBD1; abundance: NA; j_gene: TRBJ1-6; v_gene: TRBV27
CDR3nt: TGCAGCGTGAGTGCAACTAATGAAAAACTGTTTTTT; CDR3aa: CSVSATNEKLFF; d_gene: NA; abundance: NA; j_gene: TRBJ1-4; v_gene: TRBV29-1
CDR3nt: TGTGCCAGCAGCTTAGTCGGGGTTAGCAATCAGCCCCAGCATTTT; CDR3aa: CASSLVGVSNQPQHF; d_gene: NA; abundance: once; j_gene: TRBJ1-5; v_gene: TRBV7-2
CDR3nt: TGTGCGAGCCAGTATAGTGGGGCGTCTAACTATGGCTACACCTTC; CDR3aa: CASQYSGASNYGYTF; d_gene: NA; abundance: NA; j_gene: TRBJ1-2; v_gene: TRBV6-6
CDR3nt: TGTGCAAGTCGCCTCGGACAGAATTCACCCCTCCACTTT; CDR3aa: CASRLGQNSPLHF; d_gene: NA; abundance: NA; j_gene: TRBJ1-6; v_gene: TRBV12-2
CDR3nt: TGCAGCGTCCTGATCCCCCTAACGCCCTACGAGCAGTACTTC; CDR3aa: CSVLIPLTPYEQYF; d_gene: NA; abundance: NA; j_gene: TRBJ2-7; v_gene: TRBV29-1
CDR3nt: TGTGCCAGCAGCGGGTGGACTAGCGGGGGGGTGGAGACCCAGTACTTC; CDR3aa: CASSGWTSGGVETQYF; d_gene: TRBD2; abundance: NA; j_gene: TRBJ2-5; v_gene: TRBV11-2
CDR3nt: TGTGCCAGCAGCACTGGGACAGGCGTAAGGACCTATCAGCCCCAGCATTTT; CDR3aa: CASSTGTGVRTYQPQHF; d_gene: TRBD1; abundance: NA; j_gene: TRBJ1-5; v_gene: TRBV5-5
CDR3nt: TGTGCCAGCAGCTCGACGCGGGGGACTGAAGCTTTCTTT; CDR3aa: CASSSTRGTEAFF; d_gene: NA; abundance: NA; j_gene: TRBJ1-1; v_gene: TRBV7-2
CDR3nt: TGTGCCAGCAGTGACACTAACATTCAGTACTTC; CDR3aa: CASSDTNIQYF; d_gene: NA; abundance: NA; j_gene: TRBJ2-4; v_gene: TRBV2
CDR3nt: TGTGCCAGCAGCCAAGACCCCGGGTCTGAAGCTTTCTTT; CDR3aa: CASSQDPGSEAFF; d_gene: NA; abundance: NA; j_gene: TRBJ1-1; v_gene: TRBV3-1/TRBV3-2
CDR3nt: TGTGCCAGTAGTATGCACGGTAATCAGCCCCAGCATTTT; CDR3aa: CASSMHGNQPQHF; d_gene: NA; abundance: NA; j_gene: TRBJ1-5; v_gene: TRBV19
CDR3nt: TGTGCCAGCAGCCTAGGAGGGACTAGCGGCGATGAGCAGTTCTTC; CDR3aa: CASSLGGTSGDEQFF; d_gene: TRBD2; abundance: NA; j_gene: TRBJ2-1; v_gene: TRBV11-3
CDR3nt: TGCGCCAGCAGCAGACGACTAGCGGGGGGTACTAGCACAGATACGCAGTATTTT; CDR3aa: CASSRRLAGGTSTDTQYF; d_gene: TRBD2; abundance: NA; j_gene: TRBJ2-3; v_gene: TRBV4-1
CDR3nt: TGTGCCAGCACACGGGGACAGCGATACAATGAGCAGTTCTTC; CDR3aa: CASTRGQRYNEQFF; d_gene: TRBD1; abundance: NA; j_gene: TRBJ2-1; v_gene: TRBV6-1
CDR3nt: TGTGCCAGCAGTTTAAGGCGGGGTGGAAACACCATATATTTT; CDR3aa: CASSLRRGGNTIYF; d_gene: NA; abundance: NA; j_gene: TRBJ1-3; v_gene: TRBV27
CDR3nt: TGTGCCAGCAGTACGCCCGGGACAGGGACCCCCTACGAGCAGTACTTC; CDR3aa: CASSTPGTGTPYEQYF; d_gene: TRBD1; abundance: NA; j_gene: TRBJ2-7; v_gene: TRBV28
CDR3nt: TGTGCCACCGAACCGGGACAGGGATGGGTTGAGCAGTTCTTC; CDR3aa: CATEPGQGWVEQFF; d_gene: TRBD1; abundance: NA; j_gene: TRBJ2-1; v_gene: TRBV7-2
CDR3nt: TGTGCCACCGGCAAACAGGGTACCGGGGAGCTGTTTTTT; CDR3aa: CATGKQGTGELFF; d_gene: NA; abundance: NA; j_gene: TRBJ2-2; v_gene: TRBV24-1
CDR3nt: TGTGCCAGCAGCTTAGTTTTGGCCAGCTCCTATAATTCACCCCTCCACTTT; CDR3aa: CASSLVLASSYNSPLHF; d_gene: NA; abundance: NA; j_gene: TRBJ1-6; v_gene: TRBV7-2
CDR3nt: TGTGCTAGCAGCACGCAGCGGGGGGGACAAGAGACCCAGTACTTC; CDR3aa: CASSTQRGGQETQYF; d_gene: TRBD2; abundance: NA; j_gene: TRBJ2-5; v_gene: TRBV7-7
CDR3nt: TGTGCCAGTAGTATTCCTGGGAGCCCCGAAGCTTTCTTT; CDR3aa: CASSIPGSPEAFF; d_gene: NA; abundance: NA; j_gene: TRBJ1-1; v_gene: TRBV19
CDR3nt: TGTGCCAGTAGTATAGAATGGGGAGTGTCTTACGAGCAGTACTTC; CDR3aa: CASSIEWGVSYEQYF; d_gene: NA; abundance: NA; j_gene: TRBJ2-7; v_gene: TRBV19
CDR3nt: TGTGCCAGCAGTTGGGGACAGGGGTTAGAGCAGCCCCAGCATTTT; CDR3aa: CASSWGQGLEQPQHF; d_gene: TRBD1; abundance: NA; j_gene: TRBJ1-5; v_gene: TRBV28
CDR3nt: TGTGCCAGCACCATTGGGGCGAACACTGAAGCTTTCTTT; CDR3aa: CASTIGANTEAFF; d_gene: NA; abundance: NA; j_gene: TRBJ1-1; v_gene: TRBV28
CDR3nt: TGTGCCACCAGCAGAGATCGAGGGGGGGCGTACTTC; CDR3aa: CATSRDRGGAYF; d_gene: NA; abundance: NA; j_gene: TRBJ2-7; v_gene: TRBV15
CDR3nt: TGTGCCAGCAGGGCAACAGGGACAGCGAGTGAAAAACTGTTTTTT; CDR3aa: CASRATGTASEKLFF; d_gene: TRBD1; abundance: NA; j_gene: TRBJ1-4; v_gene: TRBV7-2
CDR3nt: TGTGCCAGCAGCTTAATAGCCCGCACAGATACGCAGTATTTT; CDR3aa: CASSLIARTDTQYF; d_gene: NA; abundance: NA; j_gene: TRBJ2-3; v_gene: TRBV7-3
CDR3nt: TGTGCCAGCACGGTCCAAACTGAAAAACTGTTTTTT; CDR3aa: CASTVQTEKLFF; d_gene: NA; abundance: NA; j_gene: TRBJ1-4; v_gene: TRBV2
CDR3nt: TGTGCCAGCCCTGCCCCAGGGACCGGGGAGCTGTTTTTT; CDR3aa: CASPAPGTGELFF; d_gene: NA; abundance: NA; j_gene: TRBJ2-2; v_gene: TRBV28
CDR3nt: TGTGCCAGCAGCCAAGGTTCCGGGAACAACAATGAGCAGTTCTTC; CDR3aa: CASSQGSGNNNEQFF; d_gene: NA; abundance: NA; j_gene: TRBJ2-1; v_gene: TRBV4-2
CDR3nt: TGTGCCAGCAGCTTGACTAGCGGGGTTGCCTACGAGCAGTACTTC; CDR3aa: CASSLTSGVAYEQYF; d_gene: TRBD2; abundance: NA; j_gene: TRBJ2-7; v_gene: TRBV7-2
CDR3nt: TGTGCCAGCAGTGACTTCCAGGAGAACACTGAAGCTTTCTTT; CDR3aa: CASSDFQENTEAFF; d_gene: NA; abundance: NA; j_gene: TRBJ1-1; v_gene: TRBV25-1
CDR3nt: TGTGCCACCAGTGATCCCGACAGGGTGGCGAATGAAAAACTGTTTTTT; CDR3aa: CATSDPDRVANEKLFF; d_gene: TRBD1; abundance: NA; j_gene: TRBJ1-4; v_gene: TRBV24-1
CDR3nt: TGCGCCAGCAGAACAGGGATCACAGATACGCAGTATTTT; CDR3aa: CASRTGITDTQYF; d_gene: NA; abundance: NA; j_gene: TRBJ2-3; v_gene: TRBV5-1
CDR3nt: TGTGCCAGCAGCTCCTACAGGCATCAGCCCCAGCATTTT; CDR3aa: CASSSYRHQPQHF; d_gene: NA; abundance: NA; j_gene: TRBJ1-5; v_gene: TRBV7-2
CDR3nt: TGTGCCAGTAGTATAGTAATCAGCACCGGGGAGCTGTTTTTT; CDR3aa: CASSIVISTGELFF; d_gene: NA; abundance: few; j_gene: TRBJ2-2; v_gene: TRBV19
CDR3nt: TGCGCCAGCAGCTTGTGGTCAGGGGCTGACAATGAGCAGTTCTTC; CDR3aa: CASSLWSGADNEQFF; d_gene: NA; abundance: NA; j_gene: TRBJ2-1; v_gene: TRBV5-1
CDR3nt: TGTGCCAGCAGCTTAGAATCCAGCTACGAGCAGTACTTC; CDR3aa: CASSLESSYEQYF; d_gene: NA; abundance: NA; j_gene: TRBJ2-7; v_gene: TRBV7-9
CDR3nt: TGTGCCAGCTTTGAGATCTCCGACACCGGGGAGCTGTTTTTT; CDR3aa: CASFEISDTGELFF; d_gene: NA; abundance: NA; j_gene: TRBJ2-2; v_gene: TRBV6-5
CDR3nt: TGCGCCAGCAGCTTGGAACAGATGAACACTGAAGCTTTCTTT; CDR3aa: CASSLEQMNTEAFF; d_gene: NA; abundance: NA; j_gene: TRBJ1-1; v_gene: TRBV5-1
CDR3nt: TGCGCCAGCAGCTTGGCGGGGGAAATTTACAATGAGCAGTTCTTC; CDR3aa: CASSLAGEIYNEQFF; d_gene: NA; abundance: NA; j_gene: TRBJ2-1; v_gene: TRBV5-1